Listed below are T cell receptor beta chains from one sample, sequenced in a study of cytomegalovirus exposure and HLA in healthy donors. The data were produced by immunoSEQ multiplex PCR, yet TCRdb's version contains in-frame clones alone and is incomplete. The table has 50,000 to 60,000 clones, approximately 80% seen once. Material for sequencing was PBMCs. These receptors all stem from a female donor in good health and CMV-seronegative. CDR3s include the opening cysteine and the closing phenylalanine or tryptophan. D genes are given only for firm matches. A clone size is listed for some rows: how often the clone was seen (once, few, many), or a class if it is expanded.

-	TRBD1	TRBV2	TRBJ2-7	13	CARGQGSSYEQYF	TGTGCCAGGGGACAGGGATCTTCCTACGAGCAGTACTTC
-	-	TRBV6-5	TRBJ2-1	14	CASKVGAAYNEQFF	TGTGCCAGCAAGGTGGGGGCCGCTTACAATGAGCAGTTCTTC
-	TRBD1	TRBV5-6	TRBJ1-2	13	CASSPQGGDGYTF	TGTGCCAGCAGTCCACAGGGGGGAGATGGCTACACCTTC
-	-	TRBV27	TRBJ2-7	13	CASSPRRDYEQYF	TGTGCCAGCAGTCCGAGGCGGGACTACGAGCAGTACTTC
-	-	TRBV27	TRBJ2-7	14	CASSFGRGPYEQYF	TGTGCCAGCAGTTTCGGCAGGGGTCCCTACGAGCAGTACTTC
-	TRBD1	TRBV5-1	TRBJ1-5	14	CASSASGGTQPQHF	TGCGCCAGCAGCGCGTCAGGGGGAACTCAGCCCCAGCATTTT
-	TRBD1	TRBV9	TRBJ1-2	14	CASSVRDRVYGSTF	TGTGCCAGCAGCGTCCGGGACAGGGTCTATGGCTCCACCTTC
once	TRBD1	TRBV30	TRBJ2-7	13	CAWSADRGYEQYF	TGTGCCTGGAGTGCGGACAGGGGCTACGAGCAGTACTTC
-	-	TRBV28	TRBJ1-5	15	CASSPEHRGNQPQHF	TGTGCCAGCAGTCCGGAACACAGGGGCAATCAGCCCCAGCATTTT
-	TRBD1	TRBV6-6	TRBJ1-1	15	CASRLGTAKNTEAFF	TGTGCCAGCAGACTCGGGACAGCAAAGAACACTGAAGCTTTCTTT
once	-	TRBV4-2	TRBJ1-2	16	CASSQDIGLGDYGYTF	TGTGCCAGCAGCCAAGATATCGGTTTAGGGGACTATGGCTACACCTTC
-	TRBD2	TRBV7-2	TRBJ2-3	15	CASSSRPGGADTQYF	TGTGCCAGCAGCTCTCGGCCGGGGGGGGCGGATACGCAGTATTTT
-	TRBD1	TRBV6-5	TRBJ2-7	14	CASRGTGHSYEQYF	TGTGCCAGCCGCGGGACAGGGCATTCCTACGAGCAGTACTTC
-	-	TRBV29-1	TRBJ1-2	13	CSVDKGGNYGYTF	TGCAGCGTTGATAAGGGGGGGAACTATGGCTACACCTTC
few	-	TRBV5-1	TRBJ2-1	15	CASGQGESGYNEQFF	TGCGCCAGCGGCCAAGGAGAAAGTGGGTACAATGAGCAGTTCTTC
-	TRBD2	TRBV4-2	TRBJ2-3	19	CASSQLLAGEVTSTDTQYF	TGTGCCAGCAGCCAGTTACTAGCGGGGGAGGTTACTAGCACAGATACGCAGTATTTT
-	TRBD2	TRBV7-2	TRBJ2-3	16	CASSLTLAGGTDTQYF	TGTGCCAGCAGCTTAACACTAGCGGGGGGCACAGATACGCAGTATTTT
once	-	TRBV18	TRBJ1-1	12	CASSPQDGGAFF	TGTGCCAGCTCACCCCAAGACGGGGGAGCTTTCTTT
-	TRBD1	TRBV6-5	TRBJ2-7	13	CASSTGGSYEQYF	TGTGCCAGCAGTACAGGGGGCTCCTACGAGCAGTACTTC
-	TRBD1	TRBV5-1	TRBJ1-3	14	CASSSQGWGNTIYF	TGCGCCAGCAGCTCACAGGGGTGGGGAAACACCATATATTTT
-	TRBD2	TRBV7-9	TRBJ2-1	17	CASSLAIAGGSYNEQFF	TGTGCCAGCAGCTTAGCAATCGCGGGGGGCTCCTACAATGAGCAGTTCTTC
-	-	TRBV5-6	TRBJ1-2	16	CASILRLSAQLSGYTF	TGTGCCAGCATCCTCCGGCTCAGCGCCCAGCTCTCTGGCTACACCTTC
few	-	TRBV19	TRBJ1-5	17	CASSPAGRAYSNQPQHF	TGTGCCAGTAGTCCCGCCGGGAGGGCTTATAGCAATCAGCCCCAGCATTTT